This entry lists 21 T cell receptor beta chains sequenced from one sample in a study of Ad26.COV2.S vaccination and SARS-CoV-2 variants. Sequencing was performed with immunoSEQ multiplex PCR; in TCRdb, only in-frame clones are kept and a portion is missing. This table has roughly 380,000 clones, around 90% appearing once. The sample here was peripheral blood, taken after recovery from COVID-19. These receptors all stem from a human donor who had recovered from COVID-19.

This clone was found a few times. V gene TRBV25-1 combines with J gene TRBJ1-2, with D possibly matching TRBD1 (5 bases). V lost 3 bases and J 8 bases, leaving 16 bases between the germline ends. This CDR3 spans 14 amino acids. CDR1 is MGHDK and CDR2 is SYGVNS in the germline V gene. The CDR3 protein is CASSDRLGERGYTF. CDR3 bases: TGTGCCAGCAGTGACCGATTGGGGGAGCGAGGCTACACCTTC.

The V gene is TRBV20-1, the J gene TRBJ2-5; the D is unclear. The CDR3 totals 10 residues. V was clipped by 1 base and J by 10 bases, with 7 bases between them. The V gene's germline CDR1 is DFQATT and CDR2 SNEGSKA (reference sequence). The CDR3 here is CSARGGDQYF. The DNA for the CDR3 is TGCAGTGCTAGAGGAGGAGACCAGTACTTC.

The rearrangement links TRBV6-2 or TRBV6-3 to TRBJ2-7; weak D call: TRBD1 (5 bases). This CDR3 spans 14 amino acids. Deletions cut 4 bases from V and 6 bases from J, with 16 bases between. CDR1 and CDR2 (germline): MNHEY, SVGEGT. CDR3 protein: CASSSGRVVGEQYF. DNA of the CDR3: TGTGCCAGCAGTTCGGGCAGGGTAGTAGGCGAGCAGTACTTC.

The chain couples TRBV19 to TRBJ1-5; D gene uncertain. The germline gives CDR1 LNHDA, CDR2 SQIVND (reference sequence). The CDR3 runs to 15 residues. V gave up 4 bases and J gave up 0 bases, with 10 bases separating them. The CDR3 sequence is CASSRGTTSNQPQHF. CDR3 DNA sequence: TGTGCCAGTAGTAGGGGTACCACTAGCAATCAGCCCCAGCATTTT.

The chain couples TRBV11-2 to TRBJ1-2; D is uncertain. V shed 5 bases and J shed 5 bases, with 21 bases lying between them. Looked up from germline, CDR1 is SGHAT and CDR2 is FQNNGV. The CDR3 is made up of 16 amino acids. CDR3 in DNA: TGTGCCAGCAGCCTCTTTACGGGAGTCGCTCCGTATGGCTACACCTTC. It specifies CASSLFTGVAPYGYTF.

This chain joins TRBV6-5 and TRBJ2-5; weak D call: TRBD1 (6 bases). CDR3 length: 13 amino acids. V lost 6 bases, J lost 5 bases, and 13 bases lay in between. CDR1 is MNHEY, CDR2 SVGAGI, per germline. Here the CDR3 reads CASRHRVGETQYF. In DNA, the CDR3 is TGTGCCAGCAGACACAGGGTTGGGGAGACCCAGTACTTC.

The chain couples TRBV11-2 to TRBJ1-6; D not resolved. The V gene lost 0 bases and the J gene lost 5 bases, with 8 bases spanning the gap. CDR1 SGHAT and CDR2 FQNNGV come from the germline V gene. CDR3 size: 15 residues. In DNA form, the CDR3 reads TGTGCCAGCAGCTTAGATCCTCGAAATAATTCACCCCTCCACTTT. This encodes CASSLDPRNNSPLHF.

This chain links TRBV27 with TRBJ2-1, with D maybe TRBD1 (6 bases). This CDR3 has 16 amino acids. In germline, CDR1 is MNHEY, CDR2 SMNVEV (reference sequence). Trimming took 3 bases from V and 10 from J, leaving 22 bases between them. The DNA of the CDR3 is TGTGCCAGCAGTTTCCATGTCGGCACGAGGGGGAAAGAGCAGTTCTTC. This codes for CASSFHVGTRGKEQFF.

This rearrangement joins TRBV9 to TRBJ1-6; D gene ambiguous. The CDR3 has 14 residues. With 0 bases removed from V and 6 bases from J, the gap between germline ends came to 7 bases. Germline lookup yields CDR1 SGDLS and CDR2 YYNGEE. The CDR3 spells CASSVGPSNSPLHF. The DNA for the CDR3 is TGTGCCAGCAGCGTAGGGCCGAGTAATTCACCCCTCCACTTT.

A word on this clone: Distinct nucleotide sequences in the sample also encode this CDR3. The V and J genes are TRBV4-1 and TRBJ1-5, with 7 bases lining up with TRBD1. This CDR3 contains 16 residues. V shed 1 base and J 1 base; nucleotides not matched to a gene: 4. CDR1 is MGHRA and CDR2 is YSYEKL in the germline V gene. The CDR3 sequence is CASSQVGTVSNQPQHF. The CDR3 coding sequence is TGCGCCAGCAGCCAAGTTGGGACAGTCAGCAATCAGCCCCAGCATTTT.

The chain has TRBV10-3 and TRBJ2-5; weak D call: TRBD1 (5 bases). Per germline, CDR1 ENHRY and CDR2 SYGVKD. V lost 9 bases to trimming and J lost 1 base, with 9 bases between them. The CDR3 has 12 residues. The CDR3 here is CAIRGVQETQYF. The CDR3 DNA sequence: TGTGCCATTAGGGGCGTCCAAGAGACCCAGTACTTC.

The genes are TRBV5-5 and TRBJ1-1, with D uncertain. The CDR3 is made up of 12 amino acids. Trimming cost V 0 bases and J 3 bases, with 3 bases left between them. The germline V gene has CDR1 SGHKS and CDR2 YYEKEE (reference sequence). CDR3 loop: CASSLGDTEAFF. The CDR3 coding sequence is TGTGCCAGCAGCTTGGGGGACACTGAAGCTTTCTTT.

V usage is TRBV3-1 (or the pseudogene TRBV3-2) and J usage is TRBJ2-3; 11 bases are shared with TRBD2. V gave up 3 bases and J gave up 4 bases; unmatched junction bases: 12. This CDR3 region has 18 residues. The germline CDR1 and CDR2 sequences are LGHDT and YNNKEL (reference sequence). The CDR3 DNA reads TGTGCCAGCAGCCATCTGGACAGGGTAGCGGGGGGGCCAGATACGCAGTATTTT. Translation: CASSHLDRVAGGPDTQYF.

The J gene is TRBJ1-1, the V gene TRBV11-1; 10 bases are shared with TRBD1. With V trimmed by 4 bases and J by 5 bases, 10 bases remained unmatched. The CDR3 is made up of 16 amino acids. Germline CDR1 SGHAT, CDR2 FQDESV (reference sequence). The CDR3 DNA sequence: TGTGCCAGCAGCTGGACAGGGGGAATAGGGTGGACTGAAGCTTTCTTT. Translation gives CASSWTGGIGWTEAFF.

The gene calls are TRBV5-4 and TRBJ1-2; 11 nucleotides align to TRBD1. CDR3 length equals 15 residues. The germline gives CDR1 SGHNT, CDR2 YYREEE (reference sequence). J lost 10 bases, V lost 2 bases, and 10 bases had no gene match. The CDR3 nucleotides read TGTGCCAGCAGCTTCAGGACAGGGGGCGCCCCTACCTACACCTTC. Translating it yields CASSFRTGGAPTYTF. The full variable domain, in which reference TRBV5-4 and TRBJ1-2 provide the parts outside the CDR3, is ETGVTQSPTHLIKTRGQQVTLRCSSQSGHNTVSWYQQALGQGPQFIFQYYREEENGRGNFPPRFSGLQFPNYSSELNVNALELDDSALYLCASSFRTGGAPTYTFGSGTRLTVV.

This rearrangement joins TRBV29-1 to TRBJ1-2; maybe TRBD1 (5 bases). The germline V gene has CDR1 SQVTM and CDR2 ANQGSEA. Trimming removed 7 bases from V and 0 bases from J, with 12 bases in between. The length of the CDR3 is 13 residues. CDR3 coding DNA: TGCAGCGCCTCCCAGGGAACTAACTATGGCTACACCTTC. Amino acid sequence: CSASQGTNYGYTF.

The V call is TRBV21-1, the J call TRBJ1-5; TRBD1 is taken as the D call from the table, unchecked against the DNA. TRBV21-1 is labeled a pseudogene. The CDR3 runs to 17 residues. CDR3 region: CASSKGAGQGSNQPQHF. CDR3 sequence (DNA): TGTGCCAGCAGCAAAGGAGCAGGGCAGGGCAGCAATCAGCCCCAGCATTTT.

The gene calls are TRBV6-5 and TRBJ1-4, with D perhaps matching TRBD1 (6 bases). Germline V gives CDR1 MNHEY, CDR2 SVGAGI. The CDR3 is 15 amino acids. Trimming stripped 4 bases from V and 4 bases from J, with 13 bases between. CDR3 DNA: TGTGCCAGCAGTTCGCCGGGACACCTTAATGAAAAACTGTTTTTT. It codes for CASSSPGHLNEKLFF.

V usage is TRBV7-6 and J usage is TRBJ1-1; D is ambiguous. Germline V gene data show CDR1 as SGHVS and CDR2 as FNYEAQ. CDR3 length: 15 amino acids. The V end was cut by 2 bases, the J end by 0 bases, with 10 bases between. The CDR3 coding sequence is TGTGCCAGCAGCTTACAACCAGACTTGAACACTGAAGCTTTCTTT. It encodes CASSLQPDLNTEAFF.

The CDR3 region has the DNA TGTGCCAGCAGCCCCGGACCTGGGGGTAATTCACCCCTCCACTTT. It translates to CASSPGPGGNSPLHF. V is TRBV7-9 and J is TRBJ1-6; TRBD1 is a possible D gene (5 bases). The ends were cut back, 5 bases at V and 6 bases at J, with 14 bases in the middle. The germline V gene has CDR1 SEHNR and CDR2 FQNEAQ (reference sequence). CDR3 length equals 15 residues.

This chain joins TRBV2 and TRBJ1-4; 8 bases are a match to TRBD1. CDR3 length equals 13 residues. The V gene end was trimmed by 2 bases and the J gene end by 8 bases; junction bases not matched to a gene: 1. Germline V gene data show CDR1 as SNHLY and CDR2 as FYNNEI. CDR3 bases: TGTGCCAGCAGTGAAACAGGGGGGGAAAAACTGTTTTTT. Protein product: CASSETGGEKLFF.